This T cell receptor (beta chain) was profiled in a study of CD8 T cells in ankylosing spondylitis. Study-wide findings and caveats: Roughly eight highly homologous variants made up a TCR beta motif that seemed to typify ankylosing spondylitis blood. CD8+ disease-linked clones were present at relatively low frequencies in blood.

A quantitative 5'-RACE method, one with molecular barcodes, was used to make TCR beta libraries. TCRdb re-derived calls from the 5' RACE reads in MiXCR, one entry per CDR3 protein. This sample yields about 140,000 distinct CDR3 sequences, of which roughly 31% are seen a single time; approximately 6% belongs to the top ten. To note about this clonotype: The antigen remains undetermined.

Trimming cost V 0 bases and J 0 bases, with 12 bases left between them. This CDR3 comprises 17 residues. This sequence was found in a male donor with ankylosing spondylitis. The material sequenced was synovial fluid, either unsorted or a sorted T cell fraction (not recorded which). The chain recombines TRBV12-3 or TRBV12-4 with TRBJ1-3; possible D gene TRBD1, 6 bases. Here the CDR3 reads CASSLAVQGYSGNTIYF. CDR3 bases: TGTGCCAGCAGTTTAGCGGTCCAGGGGTACTCTGGAAACACCATATATTTT.